This entry concerns a single T cell receptor (beta chain). Its antigen is not known. These data belong to a study of blood T cells in healthy people across ages. Study-wide results and limits: The donors' CMV status was not determined, possibly confounding changes in expanded clonotypes.

Through a sample-barcoded 5' primer and a J-beta primer mix, a second PCR was run for roughly 7 to 11 cycles. TCRdb reprocessed the 5' RACE reads via MiXCR and lists one record per CDR3 protein. The data show over a million distinct CDR3 sequences, 40% to 50% seen once. Trimming removed 4 bases from V and 2 bases from J, with 14 bases in between. CDR1 is SNHLY and CDR2 is FYNNEI in the germline V gene. CDR3 length: 15 amino acids. V usage is TRBV2 and J usage is TRBJ1-2; no clear D gene. The clonotype was recovered from a woman aged 55-70 years in good health. Sequenced sample: blood. CDR3 bases: TGTGCCAGCAGTGCCCTACCGGACGGAAACTATGGCTACACCTTC. Its protein product is CASSALPDGNYGYTF.